This T cell receptor (beta chain) was sequenced during a study of blood T cells in healthy people across ages. The second PCR ran about 6 to 12 cycles with a sample-barcoded 5' primer and J-beta primers. Each CDR3 protein is one row after TCRdb ran MiXCR on the 5' RACE reads. In the table there are some 780,000 distinct CDR3 sequences, around three fifths of which are singletons. Germline lookup yields CDR1 DFQATT and CDR2 SNEGSKA (reference sequence). The CDR3 is 11 amino acids. The receptor comes from a man in his forties in good health. The sequenced material came from blood. The rearrangement joins TRBV20-1 to TRBJ2-7; D is unclear. The last part of the DNA fits TRBJ2-5 better; the J call may be wrong. The CDR3 bases are TGCAGTGCTCCCGACGCGGAGACCCAGTACTTC. Its translation is CSAPDAETQYF.